This T cell receptor beta chain stems from a study of Graves' ophthalmopathy and Graves' hyperthyroidism. Amplification of TCR beta CDR3 regions used RNA transcripts. Second-round multiplex PCR followed a first-round RT-PCR using HTBI primers. TCRdb processed the multiplex PCR reads anew with MiXCR; each CDR3 protein has one entry. The sample lists 200,000 to 300,000 distinct CDR3 sequences, around 50% seen once, with approximately 44% in the top ten. Researchers turned away patients with other autoimmune diseases, uncontrolled infections, pregnancy or lactation. PBMCs originated in about 9.8 ml of fresh peripheral blood. The TCR was taken from an adult man with Graves' ophthalmopathy. The sequencing input was peripheral blood.

In DNA, the CDR3 is TGTGCCAGCAGCGGTAGCGGGGGGGCTGACGTCCTGACTTTC. It specifies CASSGSGGADVLTF. This sequence joins TRBV9 and TRBJ2-6; 11 bases match TRBD2. V lost 3 bases, J lost 11 bases, and 4 bases stayed unmatched. The CDR3 extends over 14 amino acids. CDR1 and CDR2 (germline): SGDLS, YYNGEE.